This T cell receptor beta chain was identified in a study of cytomegalovirus exposure and HLA in healthy donors. The PCR was carried out with 60 Vbeta primers and 13 Jbeta primers. Method: immunoSEQ multiplex PCR; TCRdb's copy keeps in-frame clones and lacks some. The table has approximately 170,000 clones, 81% seen once. General study points: In an earlier analysis, most TCR beta V segments were productive about 87% or about 30% of the time. When a later analysis was performed, an Asian-associated ancestry cluster reportedly had fewer N-insertions than the roughly 700-donor mean.

The CDR3 contains 16 residues. Germline CDR1 MDHEN, CDR2 SYDVKM. The V and J ends lost 5 bases and 5 bases respectively, with 21 bases between them. Worth noting for this clone: No antigen is known for it.

The receptor's source is a man in his fifties in good health and CMV-seropositive. The specimen was PBMCs. The rearrangement links TRBV28 to TRBJ1-1; D remains unclear. CDR3 nucleotides: TGTGCCAGCAGTCCCTACGAATATTCCCGAGGAACTGAAGCTTTCTTT. Amino acid sequence: CASSPYEYSRGTEAFF.